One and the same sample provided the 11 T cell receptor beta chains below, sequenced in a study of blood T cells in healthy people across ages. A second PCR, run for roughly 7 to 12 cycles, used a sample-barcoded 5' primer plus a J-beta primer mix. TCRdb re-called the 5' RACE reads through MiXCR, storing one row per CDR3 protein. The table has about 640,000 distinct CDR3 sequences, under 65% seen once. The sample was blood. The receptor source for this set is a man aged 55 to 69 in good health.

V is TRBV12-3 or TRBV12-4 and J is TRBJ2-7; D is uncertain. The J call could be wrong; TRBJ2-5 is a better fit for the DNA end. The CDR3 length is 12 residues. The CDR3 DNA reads TGTGCCAGCAGTAGTATGCGAGAGACCCAGTACTTC. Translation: CASSSMRETQYF.

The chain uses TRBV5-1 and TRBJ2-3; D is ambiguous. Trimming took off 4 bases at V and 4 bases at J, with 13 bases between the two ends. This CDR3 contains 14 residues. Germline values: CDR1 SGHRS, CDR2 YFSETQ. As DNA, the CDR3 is TGCGCCAGCAGCGTGGCACAGTCCGCAGATACGCAGTATTTT. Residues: CASSVAQSADTQYF.

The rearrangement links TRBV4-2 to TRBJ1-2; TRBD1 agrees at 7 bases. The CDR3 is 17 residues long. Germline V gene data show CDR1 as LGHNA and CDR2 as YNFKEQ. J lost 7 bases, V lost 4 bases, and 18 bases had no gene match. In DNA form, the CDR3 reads TGTGCCAGCAGCCGGAACCCGGGACAGCGGGGTGAGAGTGGCTACACCTTC. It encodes CASSRNPGQRGESGYTF.

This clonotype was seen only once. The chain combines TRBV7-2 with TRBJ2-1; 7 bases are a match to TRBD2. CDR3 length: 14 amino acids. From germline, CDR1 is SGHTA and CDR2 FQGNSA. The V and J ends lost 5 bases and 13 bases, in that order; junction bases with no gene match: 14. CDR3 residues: CASSRPGGYETQFF. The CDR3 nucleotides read TGTGCCAGCAGCCGCCCCGGGGGGTACGAGACCCAGTTCTTC.

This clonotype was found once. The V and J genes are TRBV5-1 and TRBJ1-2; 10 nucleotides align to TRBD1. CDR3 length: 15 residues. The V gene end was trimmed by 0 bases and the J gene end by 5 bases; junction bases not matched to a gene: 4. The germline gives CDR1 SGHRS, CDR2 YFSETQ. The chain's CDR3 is CASSLAGTGEYGYTF. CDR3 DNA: TGCGCCAGCAGCTTGGCCGGGACAGGGGAGTATGGCTACACCTTC.

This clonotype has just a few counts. The CDR3 sequence is CASSLWAGGLTQYF. In DNA form, the CDR3 reads TGTGCCAGCAGCTTATGGGCGGGGGGCCTAACCCAGTACTTC. This chain links TRBV7-9 with TRBJ2-5, with 8 bases that match TRBD2. With V trimmed by 2 bases and J by 8 bases, 7 bases remained unmatched. Germline V gene lookup returns CDR1 SEHNR and CDR2 FQNEAQ (reference sequence). CDR3 length equals 14 residues.

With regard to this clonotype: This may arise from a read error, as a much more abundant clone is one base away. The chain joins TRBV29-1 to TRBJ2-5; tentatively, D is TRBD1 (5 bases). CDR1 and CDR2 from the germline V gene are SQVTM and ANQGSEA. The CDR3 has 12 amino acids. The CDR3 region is CSVVFRAETRYF. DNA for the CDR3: TGCAGCGTTGTGTTCAGGGCAGAGACCCGGTACTTC. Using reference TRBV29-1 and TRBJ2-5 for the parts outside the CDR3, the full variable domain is SAVISQKPSRDICQRGTSLTIQCQVDSQVTMMFWYRQQPGQSLTLIATANQGSEATYESGFVIDKFPISRPNLTFSTLTVSNMSPEDSSIYLCSVVFRAETRYFGPGTRLLVL.

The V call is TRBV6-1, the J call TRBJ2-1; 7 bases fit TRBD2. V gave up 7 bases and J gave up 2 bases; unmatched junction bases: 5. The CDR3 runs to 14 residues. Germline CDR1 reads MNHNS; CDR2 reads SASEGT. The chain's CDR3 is CASTERGPYNEQFF. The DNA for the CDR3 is TGTGCCAGCACCGAGCGGGGCCCCTACAATGAGCAGTTCTTC.

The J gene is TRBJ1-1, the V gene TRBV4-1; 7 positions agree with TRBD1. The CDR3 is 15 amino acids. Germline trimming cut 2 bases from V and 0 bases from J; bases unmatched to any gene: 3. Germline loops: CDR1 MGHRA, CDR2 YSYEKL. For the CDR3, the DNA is TGCGCCAGCAGCCAAAGACAGGGCATGAACACTGAAGCTTTCTTT. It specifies CASSQRQGMNTEAFF.

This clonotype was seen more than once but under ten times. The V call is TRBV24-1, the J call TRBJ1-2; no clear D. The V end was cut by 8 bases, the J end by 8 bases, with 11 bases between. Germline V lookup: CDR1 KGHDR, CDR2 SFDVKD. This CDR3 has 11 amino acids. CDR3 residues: CATIGGLGYTF. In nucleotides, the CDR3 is TGTGCCACCATCGGTGGGCTGGGCTACACCTTC.

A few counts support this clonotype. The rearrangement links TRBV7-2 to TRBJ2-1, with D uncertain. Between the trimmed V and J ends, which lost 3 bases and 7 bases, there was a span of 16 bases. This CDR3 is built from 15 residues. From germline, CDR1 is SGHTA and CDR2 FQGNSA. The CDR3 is CASSFGLLSLNEQFF. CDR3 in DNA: TGTGCCAGCAGCTTCGGGCTTTTGAGCCTAAATGAGCAGTTCTTC.